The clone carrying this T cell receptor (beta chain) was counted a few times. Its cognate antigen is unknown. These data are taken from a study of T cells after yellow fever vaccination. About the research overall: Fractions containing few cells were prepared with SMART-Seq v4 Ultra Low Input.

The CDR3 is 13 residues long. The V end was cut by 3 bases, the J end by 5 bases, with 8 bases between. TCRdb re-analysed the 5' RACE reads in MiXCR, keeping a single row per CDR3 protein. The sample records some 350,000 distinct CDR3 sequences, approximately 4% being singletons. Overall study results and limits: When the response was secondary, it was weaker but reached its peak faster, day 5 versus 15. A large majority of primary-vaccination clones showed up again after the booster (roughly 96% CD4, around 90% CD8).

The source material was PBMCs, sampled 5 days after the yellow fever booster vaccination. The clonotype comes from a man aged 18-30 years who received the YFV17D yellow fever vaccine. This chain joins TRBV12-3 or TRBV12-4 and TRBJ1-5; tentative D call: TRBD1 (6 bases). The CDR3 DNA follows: TGTGCCAGCAGTTTGAAGGGGGATCAGCCCCAGCATTTT. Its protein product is CASSLKGDQPQHF.